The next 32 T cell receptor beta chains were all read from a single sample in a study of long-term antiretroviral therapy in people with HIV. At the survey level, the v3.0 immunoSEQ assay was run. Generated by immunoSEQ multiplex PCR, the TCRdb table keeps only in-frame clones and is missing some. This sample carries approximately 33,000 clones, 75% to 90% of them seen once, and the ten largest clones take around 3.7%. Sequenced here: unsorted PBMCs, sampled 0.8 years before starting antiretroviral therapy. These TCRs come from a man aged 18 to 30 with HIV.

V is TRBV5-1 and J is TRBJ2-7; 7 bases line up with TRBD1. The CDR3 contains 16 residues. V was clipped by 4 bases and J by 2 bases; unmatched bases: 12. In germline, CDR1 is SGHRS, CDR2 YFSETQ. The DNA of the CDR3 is TGCGCCAGCAGCCCTAGTCGGGACAGCGTCACCTACGAGCAGTACTTC. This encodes CASSPSRDSVTYEQYF.

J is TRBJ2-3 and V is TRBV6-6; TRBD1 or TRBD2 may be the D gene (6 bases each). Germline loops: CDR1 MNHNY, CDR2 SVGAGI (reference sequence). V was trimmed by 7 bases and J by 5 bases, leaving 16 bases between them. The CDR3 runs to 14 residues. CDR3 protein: CASKNWGAGDTQYF. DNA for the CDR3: TGTGCCAGCAAAAACTGGGGGGCCGGAGATACGCAGTATTTT.

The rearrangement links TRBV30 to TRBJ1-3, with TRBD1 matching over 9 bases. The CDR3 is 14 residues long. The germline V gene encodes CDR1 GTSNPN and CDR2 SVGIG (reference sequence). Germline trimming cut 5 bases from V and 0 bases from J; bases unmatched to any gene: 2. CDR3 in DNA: TGTGCCTGGGGACAGGGGATCTCTGGAAACACCATATATTTT. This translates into CAWGQGISGNTIYF.

The CDR3 here is CASSSAGGASTDTQYF. The CDR3 bases are TGTGCCAGCAGCTCAGCGGGGGGCGCTAGCACAGATACGCAGTATTTT. This sequence joins TRBV11-2 and TRBJ2-3; 9 nucleotides agree with TRBD2. The CDR3 is 16 amino acids. J was trimmed by 0 bases and V by 4 bases; bases with no gene match: 5. In germline, CDR1 is SGHAT, CDR2 FQNNGV. The full variable domain, in which reference TRBV11-2 and TRBJ2-3 provide the parts outside the CDR3, is EAGVAQSPRYKIIEKRQSVAFWCNPISGHATLYWYQQILGQGPKLLIQFQNNGVVDDSQLPKDRFSAERLKGVDSTLKIQPAKLEDSAVYLCASSSAGGASTDTQYFGPGTRLTVL.

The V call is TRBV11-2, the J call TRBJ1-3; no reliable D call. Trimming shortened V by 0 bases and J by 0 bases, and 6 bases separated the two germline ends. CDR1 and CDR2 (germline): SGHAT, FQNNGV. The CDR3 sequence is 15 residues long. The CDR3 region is CASSLEGFSGNTIYF. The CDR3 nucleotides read TGTGCCAGCAGCTTAGAGGGATTCTCTGGAAACACCATATATTTT.

The CDR3 DNA reads as TGTGCCAGCAGCAAAGGATCGGCAGATACGCAGTATTTT. This codes for CASSKGSADTQYF. J is TRBJ2-3 and V is TRBV7-9; D is unresolved. CDR1 is SEHNR and CDR2 is FQNEAQ in the germline V gene (reference sequence). With 5 bases removed from V and 4 bases from J, the gap between germline ends came to 10 bases. The CDR3 runs to 13 residues.

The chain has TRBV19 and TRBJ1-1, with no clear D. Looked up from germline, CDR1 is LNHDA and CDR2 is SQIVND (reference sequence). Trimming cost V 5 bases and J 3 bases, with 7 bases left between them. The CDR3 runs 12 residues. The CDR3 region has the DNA TGTGCCAGTAGTCCCCGGGACACTGAAGCTTTCTTT. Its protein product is CASSPRDTEAFF.

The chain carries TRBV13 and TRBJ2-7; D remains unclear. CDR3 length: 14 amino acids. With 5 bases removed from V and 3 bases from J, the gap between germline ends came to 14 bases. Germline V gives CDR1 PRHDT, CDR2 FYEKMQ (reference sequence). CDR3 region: CASSQPNSNYEQYF. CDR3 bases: TGTGCCAGCAGCCAGCCCAACAGTAACTACGAGCAGTACTTC.

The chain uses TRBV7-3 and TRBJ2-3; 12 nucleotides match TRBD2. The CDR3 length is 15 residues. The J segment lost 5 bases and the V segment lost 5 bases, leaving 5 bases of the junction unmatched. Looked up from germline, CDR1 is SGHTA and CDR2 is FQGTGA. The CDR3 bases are TGTGCCAGCAGCGCCCTAGCGGGGGGGGTAGATACGCAGTATTTT. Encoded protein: CASSALAGGVDTQYF.

The CDR3 DNA reads TGCGCCAGCAGACGAGATACCAAAGGTGGCTACACCTTC. It codes for CASRRDTKGGYTF. The rearrangement joins TRBV4-1 to TRBJ1-2; D gene ambiguous. The V end was cut by 6 bases, the J end by 7 bases, with 15 bases between. The CDR3 runs to 13 residues. CDR1 is MGHRA, CDR2 YSYEKL, per germline.

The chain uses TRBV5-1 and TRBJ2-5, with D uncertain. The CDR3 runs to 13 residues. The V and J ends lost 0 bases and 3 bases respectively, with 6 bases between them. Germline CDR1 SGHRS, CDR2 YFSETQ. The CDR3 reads CASSLATEETQYF. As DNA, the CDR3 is TGCGCCAGCAGCTTGGCCACAGAAGAGACCCAGTACTTC.

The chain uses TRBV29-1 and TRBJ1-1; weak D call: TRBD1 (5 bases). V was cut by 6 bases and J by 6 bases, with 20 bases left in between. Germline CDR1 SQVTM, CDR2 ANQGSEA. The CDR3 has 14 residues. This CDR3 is CSVQNRRGESEAFF. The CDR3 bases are TGCAGCGTCCAGAACAGGCGGGGCGAGTCTGAAGCTTTCTTT.

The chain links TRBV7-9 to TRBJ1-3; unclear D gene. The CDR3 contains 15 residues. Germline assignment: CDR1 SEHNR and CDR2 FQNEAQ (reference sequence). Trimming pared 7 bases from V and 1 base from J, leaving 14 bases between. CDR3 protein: CASTLGPDSGNTIYF. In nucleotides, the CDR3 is TGTGCCAGCACTCTTGGCCCAGATTCTGGAAACACCATATATTTT. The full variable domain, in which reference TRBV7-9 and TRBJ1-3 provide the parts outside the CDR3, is DTGVSQNPRHKITKRGQNVTFRCDPISEHNRLYWYRQTLGQGPEFLTYFQNEAQLEKSRLLSDRFSAERPKGSFSTLEIQRTEQGDSAMYLCASTLGPDSGNTIYFGEGSWLTVV.

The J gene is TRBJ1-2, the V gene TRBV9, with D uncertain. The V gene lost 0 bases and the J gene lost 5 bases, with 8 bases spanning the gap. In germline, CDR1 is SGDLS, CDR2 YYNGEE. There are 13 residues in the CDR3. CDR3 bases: TGTGCCAGCAGCGTAGGTACAGCTTATGGCTACACCTTC. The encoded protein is CASSVGTAYGYTF.

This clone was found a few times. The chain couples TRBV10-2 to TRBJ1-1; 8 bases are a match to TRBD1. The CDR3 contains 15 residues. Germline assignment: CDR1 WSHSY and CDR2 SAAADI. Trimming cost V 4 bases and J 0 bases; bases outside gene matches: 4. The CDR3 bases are TGCGCCAGCAGTGCAAGACAGGGGTTGAACACTGAAGCTTTCTTT. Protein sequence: CASSARQGLNTEAFF.

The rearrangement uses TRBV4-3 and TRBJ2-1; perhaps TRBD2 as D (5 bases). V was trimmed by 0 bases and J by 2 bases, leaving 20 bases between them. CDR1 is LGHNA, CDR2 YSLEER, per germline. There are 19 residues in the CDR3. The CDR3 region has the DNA TGCGCCAGCAGCCAAGATTGGGGTGTGCGGACTTTTACCTACAATGAGCAGTTCTTC. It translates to CASSQDWGVRTFTYNEQFF.

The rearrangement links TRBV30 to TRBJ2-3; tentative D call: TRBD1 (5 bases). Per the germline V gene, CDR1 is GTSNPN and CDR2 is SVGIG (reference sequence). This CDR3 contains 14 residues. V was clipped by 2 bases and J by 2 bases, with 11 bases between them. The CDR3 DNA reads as TGTGCCTGGAGTACAGGAGCCCTCACAGATACGCAGTATTTT. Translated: CAWSTGALTDTQYF.

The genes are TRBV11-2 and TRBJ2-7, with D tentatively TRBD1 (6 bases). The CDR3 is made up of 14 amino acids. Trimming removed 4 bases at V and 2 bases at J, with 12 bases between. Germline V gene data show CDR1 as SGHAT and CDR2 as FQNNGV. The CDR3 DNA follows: TGTGCCAGCAGCTGGGATAGGGGGACCTACGAGCAGTACTTC. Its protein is CASSWDRGTYEQYF.

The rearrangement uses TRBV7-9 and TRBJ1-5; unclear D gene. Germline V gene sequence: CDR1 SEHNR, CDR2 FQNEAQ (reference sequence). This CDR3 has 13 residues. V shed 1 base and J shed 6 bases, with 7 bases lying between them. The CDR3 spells CASSLEGSQPQHF. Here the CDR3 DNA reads TGTGCCAGCAGCTTAGAAGGGAGTCAGCCCCAGCATTTT.

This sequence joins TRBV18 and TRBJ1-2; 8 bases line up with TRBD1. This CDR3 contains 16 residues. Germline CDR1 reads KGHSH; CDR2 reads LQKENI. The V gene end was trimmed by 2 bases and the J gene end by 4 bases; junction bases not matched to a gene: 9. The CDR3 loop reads CASSPTPGGEAYGYTF. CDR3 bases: TGTGCCAGCTCACCAACACCAGGGGGCGAGGCCTATGGCTACACCTTC.

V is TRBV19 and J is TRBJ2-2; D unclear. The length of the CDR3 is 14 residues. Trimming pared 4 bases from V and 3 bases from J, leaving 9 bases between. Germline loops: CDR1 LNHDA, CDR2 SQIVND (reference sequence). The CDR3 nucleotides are TGTGCCAGTAGTACGGATACCTACACCGGGGAGCTGTTTTTT. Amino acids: CASSTDTYTGELFF. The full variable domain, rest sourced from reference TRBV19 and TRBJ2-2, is DGGITQSPKYLFRKEGQNVTLSCEQNLNHDAMYWYRQDPGQGLRLIYYSQIVNDFQKGDIAEGYSVSREKKESFPLTVTSAQKNPTAFYLCASSTDTYTGELFFGEGSRLTVL.

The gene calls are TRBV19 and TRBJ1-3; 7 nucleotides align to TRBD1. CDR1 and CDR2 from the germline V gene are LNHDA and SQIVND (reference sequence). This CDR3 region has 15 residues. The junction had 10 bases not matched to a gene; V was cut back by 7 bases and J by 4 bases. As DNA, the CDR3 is TGTGCCAGTACCCTTCGAGGGGGCGCCGGAAACACCATATATTTT. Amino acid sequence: CASTLRGGAGNTIYF. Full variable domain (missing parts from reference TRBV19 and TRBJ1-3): DGGITQSPKYLFRKEGQNVTLSCEQNLNHDAMYWYRQDPGQGLRLIYYSQIVNDFQKGDIAEGYSVSREKKESFPLTVTSAQKNPTAFYLCASTLRGGAGNTIYFGEGSWLTVV.

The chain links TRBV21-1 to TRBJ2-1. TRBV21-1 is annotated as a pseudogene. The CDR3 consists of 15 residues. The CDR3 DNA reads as TGTGCCAGCAGCGGGGGACCTGTTACCTACAATGAGCAGTTCTTC. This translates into CASSGGPVTYNEQFF.

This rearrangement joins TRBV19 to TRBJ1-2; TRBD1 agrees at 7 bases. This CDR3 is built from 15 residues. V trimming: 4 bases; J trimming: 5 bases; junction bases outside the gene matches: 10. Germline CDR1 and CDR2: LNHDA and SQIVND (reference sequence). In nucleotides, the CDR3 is TGTGCCAGTAGTACGGCCGGGACAGAACTTTATGGCTACACCTTC. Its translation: CASSTAGTELYGYTF.

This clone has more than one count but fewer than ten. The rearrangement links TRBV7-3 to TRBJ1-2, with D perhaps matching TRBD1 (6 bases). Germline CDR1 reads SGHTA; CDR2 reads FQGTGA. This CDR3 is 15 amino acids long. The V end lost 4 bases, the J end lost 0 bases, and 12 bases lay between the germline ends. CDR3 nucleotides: TGTGCCAGCAGCTCAGGACAGAAAACTAACTATGGCTACACCTTC. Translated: CASSSGQKTNYGYTF.

CDR3 nucleotides: TGTGCCAGCAGCATCGGGACAGGGGTCGCGTTGCGGAACACTGAAGCTTTCTTT. This gives the protein CASSIGTGVALRNTEAFF. This sequence joins TRBV9 and TRBJ1-1; 10 bases line up with TRBD1. Germline CDR1 and CDR2: SGDLS and YYNGEE. V lost 4 bases and J lost 1; bases outside the gene matches: 13. The CDR3 extends over 18 amino acids.

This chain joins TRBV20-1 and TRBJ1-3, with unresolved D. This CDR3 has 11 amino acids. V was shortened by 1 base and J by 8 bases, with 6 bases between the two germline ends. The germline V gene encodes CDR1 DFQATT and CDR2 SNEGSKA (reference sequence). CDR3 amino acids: CSARGADTIYF. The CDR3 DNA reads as TGCAGTGCTAGAGGAGCGGACACCATATATTTT.

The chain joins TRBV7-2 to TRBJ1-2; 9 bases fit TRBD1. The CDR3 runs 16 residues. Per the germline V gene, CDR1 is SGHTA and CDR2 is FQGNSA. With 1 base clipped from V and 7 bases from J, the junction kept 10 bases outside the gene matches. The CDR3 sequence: CASSLVGTGGARGYTF. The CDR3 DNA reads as TGTGCCAGCAGCTTAGTGGGAACAGGGGGCGCTCGTGGCTACACCTTC.

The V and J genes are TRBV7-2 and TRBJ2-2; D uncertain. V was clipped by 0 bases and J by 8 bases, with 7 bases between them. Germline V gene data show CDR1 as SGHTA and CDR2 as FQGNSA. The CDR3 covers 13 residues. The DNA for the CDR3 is TGTGCCAGCAGCTTAGCCCCCAGGGGGGAGCTGTTTTTT. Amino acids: CASSLAPRGELFF.

CDR3 loop: CASSISGRTEAFF. CDR3 nucleotides: TGTGCCAGTAGTATCTCTGGCAGGACTGAAGCTTTCTTT. V usage is TRBV19 and J usage is TRBJ1-1; D unresolved. In germline, CDR1 is LNHDA, CDR2 SQIVND (reference sequence). The CDR3 runs 13 residues. Trimming stripped 3 bases from V and 5 bases from J, with 10 bases between.

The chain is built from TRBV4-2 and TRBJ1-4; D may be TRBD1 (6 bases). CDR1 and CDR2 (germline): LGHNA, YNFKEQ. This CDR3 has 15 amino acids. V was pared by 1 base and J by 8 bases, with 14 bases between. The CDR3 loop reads CASSQVGGGAEKLFF. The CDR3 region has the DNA TGTGCCAGCAGCCAAGTTGGTGGGGGGGCCGAAAAACTGTTTTTT.

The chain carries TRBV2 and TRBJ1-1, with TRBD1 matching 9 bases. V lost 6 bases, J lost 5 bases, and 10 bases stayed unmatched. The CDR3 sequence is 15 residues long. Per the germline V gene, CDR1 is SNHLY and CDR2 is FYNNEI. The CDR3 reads CASRERTGVGTEAFF. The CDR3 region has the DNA TGTGCCAGCAGAGAAAGGACAGGGGTGGGAACTGAAGCTTTCTTT.